This T cell receptor beta chain was captured by sequencing in a study of cytomegalovirus exposure and HLA in healthy donors. General observations from the study: Donors belonging to an Asian-associated ancestry cluster reportedly showed fewer N-insertions in productive TCRs than the 666-donor mean, according to what a later analysis found. Researchers reported that a few CMV-associated chains were confirmed in vitro as CMV antigen-specific.

The CDR3 totals 16 residues. After removal of 3 bases from V and 3 bases from J, the junction contained 8 bases not matched to a gene. Germline V gives CDR1 MGHRA, CDR2 YSYEKL. As for this clone: Its antigen is undetermined.

Researchers ran the PCR with 60 Vbeta and 13 Jbeta primers. Produced via immunoSEQ multiplex PCR; TCRdb's table is partial and in-frame only. The table gives 130,000 to 150,000 clones; the top ten clones make up roughly 3% of it. The chain links TRBV4-1 to TRBJ2-3; 8 bases are a match to TRBD1. Sequencing input: PBMCs. This clonotype was sampled from a man aged 35 to 55 in good health and CMV-seronegative. The CDR3 DNA follows: TGCGCCAGCAGCCACCGAAGGACAGGGACGACAGATACGCAGTATTTT. Its translation is CASSHRRTGTTDTQYF.